The text below deals with one T cell receptor (beta chain). No antigen is known for it. Amplification of TCR beta CDR3 regions used RNA transcripts. Second-round multiplex PCR followed a first-round RT-PCR using HTBI primers. In TCRdb, the multiplex PCR reads were re-called with MiXCR into one record per CDR3 protein. The sample carries just over 600,000 distinct CDR3 sequences, 22% recorded once. V was pared by 6 bases and J by 2 bases, with 10 bases of the junction left unmatched. The CDR3 runs 16 residues. The data were taken from a study of Graves' ophthalmopathy and Graves' hyperthyroidism. Points from the study as a whole: Among expanded thyroid clonotypes above 0.001 frequency, most also occurred in blood.

The genes are TRBV12-3 or TRBV12-4 and TRBJ1-5; 7 bases line up with TRBD1. Sequencing was carried out using peripheral blood. The sequence was obtained from a young woman with stable Graves' hyperthyroidism. Some clones in this sample may be carry-over from other donors' samples. The CDR3 DNA is TGTGCCAGCAGCCCCAGGGGGTTTGGCGGCAATCAGCCCCAGCATTTT. Translation gives CASSPRGFGGNQPQHF.